This TCR beta chain was observed in a study of blood T cell repertoires in COVID-19. Sequencing used immunoSEQ multiplex PCR; TCRdb keeps in-frame clones, though not all of them. This table has about 240,000 clones, roughly 88% appearing once. This clonotype was sampled from an older man with acute or convalescent COVID-19. Sequenced: peripheral blood.

The CDR3 region is CASGILGDRGYTDNSPLHF. The CDR3 nucleotides are TGTGCCAGCGGAATCCTCGGGGACAGGGGCTACACAGATAATTCACCCCTCCACTTT. The chain joins TRBV27 to TRBJ1-6, with 10 bases aligning to TRBD1. The CDR3 spans 19 residues. The ends lost 8 bases at V and 5 bases at J; junction bases unmatched: 18. CDR1 is MNHEY and CDR2 is SMNVEV in the germline V gene (reference sequence).